This record concerns one TCR beta chain sequence. Its antigen remains unidentified. This record belongs to a study of PD-1 blockade in classical Hodgkin lymphoma. Study-wide points: Relapsed/refractory patients reportedly had lower baseline diversity than newly diagnosed patients. Those patients who began receiving nivolumab less than 1 year after ASCT had lower diversity, and they were excluded. Complete responders matched newly diagnosed patients in baseline diversity.

The assay was immunoSEQ multiplex PCR, and TCRdb's table has in-frame clones only and misses some. The sample holds approximately 70,000 clones; roughly 91% are singletons and the top ten take under 9.5%. Every patient had relapsed following autologous stem cell transplantation, and cohorts differed in brentuximab vedotin exposure. When best responses were assessed, they were complete response, partial response or progressive disease. V lost 2 bases, J lost 2 bases, and 16 bases lay in between. The CDR3 is 16 residues long. Germline CDR1 and CDR2: SGDLS and YYNGEE. This receptor was obtained from a human donor with classical Hodgkin lymphoma. The chain combines TRBV9 with TRBJ2-5, with D perhaps TRBD2 (5 bases). This specimen consisted of peripheral blood mononuclear cells (PBMCs), obtained at baseline. The CDR3 coding sequence is TGTGCCAGCAGCGTTTTTTCCGGCGGGCCACAAGAGACCCAGTACTTC. Translated: CASSVFSGGPQETQYF.